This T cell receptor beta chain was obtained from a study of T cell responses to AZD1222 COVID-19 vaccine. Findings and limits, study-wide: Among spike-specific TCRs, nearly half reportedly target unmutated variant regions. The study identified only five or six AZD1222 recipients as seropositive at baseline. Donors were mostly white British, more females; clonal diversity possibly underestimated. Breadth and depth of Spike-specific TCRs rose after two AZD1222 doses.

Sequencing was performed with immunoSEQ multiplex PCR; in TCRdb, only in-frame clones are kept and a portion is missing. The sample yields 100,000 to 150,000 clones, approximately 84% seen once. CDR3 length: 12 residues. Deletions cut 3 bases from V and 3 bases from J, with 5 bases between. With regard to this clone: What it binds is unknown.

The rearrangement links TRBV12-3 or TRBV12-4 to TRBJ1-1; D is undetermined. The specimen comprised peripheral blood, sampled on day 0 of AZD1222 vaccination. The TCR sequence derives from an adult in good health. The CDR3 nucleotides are TGTGCCAGCAGTTTGGCCTACACTGAAGCTTTCTTT. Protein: CASSLAYTEAFF.